The clone carrying this T cell receptor (beta chain) was observed once. This CDR3 has 17 amino acids. CDR1 is DFQATT and CDR2 is SNEGSKA in the germline V gene (reference sequence). V shed 3 bases, J shed 0 bases, and the junction held 11 bases outside the gene matches. Profiled with immunoSEQ multiplex PCR; TCRdb holds only in-frame clones, not every one. The sample holds some 130,000 clones, more than 90% seen once. The source of the sample is a study of control samples from healthy donors and cancer patients. The V and J genes are TRBV20-1 and TRBJ2-7; 10 bases align to TRBD2. Input material: blood. This clonotype originated in a man aged 18 to 29 in good health. The CDR3 sequence is CSASIASGGSSSYEQYF. The CDR3 nucleotides read TGCAGTGCTAGTATAGCTAGCGGGGGCTCCAGCTCCTACGAGCAGTACTTC.